The sequence of this T cell receptor (beta chain) was determined in a study of blood T cell repertoires in COVID-19. Turning to the study itself: COVID-19 samples from acute and convalescent phases originated in the United States, Italy and Spain. PBMCs, B-cell-depleted T cells, or T cells were the source of the cDNA or gDNA that made up the material.

Original methodology: For nucleated cells, counts were estimated from reference gene primer amplification. Only in-frame clones appear in the TCRdb table, and some are missing; sequencing was by immunoSEQ multiplex PCR. That table supplies the V and J calls and clone size; D and trimming were determined from the DNA. The profile shows roughly 150,000 clones, around 88% of them singletons. The CDR3 covers 14 residues. Deletions cut 4 bases from V and 4 bases from J, with 14 bases between. The germline gives CDR1 SGHRS, CDR2 YFSETQ. The receptor was isolated from a woman aged 70-85 years who had recovered from COVID-19. The rearrangement joins TRBV5-1 to TRBJ1-2; D is possibly TRBD1 (5 bases). Sequenced: peripheral blood. This chain's CDR3 is CASSLQGDVYGYTF. The CDR3, as DNA: TGCGCCAGCAGCCTCCAGGGTGACGTCTATGGCTACACCTTC.